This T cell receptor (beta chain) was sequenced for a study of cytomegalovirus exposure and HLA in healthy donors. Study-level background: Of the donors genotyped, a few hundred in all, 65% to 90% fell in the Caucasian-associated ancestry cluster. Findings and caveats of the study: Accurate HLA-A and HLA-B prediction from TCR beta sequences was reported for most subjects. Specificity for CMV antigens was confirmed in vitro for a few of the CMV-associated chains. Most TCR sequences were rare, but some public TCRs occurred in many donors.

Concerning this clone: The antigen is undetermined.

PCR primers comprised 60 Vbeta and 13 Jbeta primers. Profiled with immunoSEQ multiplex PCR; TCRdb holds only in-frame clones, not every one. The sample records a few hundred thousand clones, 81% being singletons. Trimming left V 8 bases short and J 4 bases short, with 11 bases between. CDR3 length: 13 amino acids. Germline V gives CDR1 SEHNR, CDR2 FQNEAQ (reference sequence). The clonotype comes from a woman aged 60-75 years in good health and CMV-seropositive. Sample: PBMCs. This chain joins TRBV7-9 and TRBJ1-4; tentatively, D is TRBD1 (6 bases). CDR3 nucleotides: TGTGCCAGCTCGGTGGACAGTAATGAAAAACTGTTTTTT. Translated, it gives CASSVDSNEKLFF.